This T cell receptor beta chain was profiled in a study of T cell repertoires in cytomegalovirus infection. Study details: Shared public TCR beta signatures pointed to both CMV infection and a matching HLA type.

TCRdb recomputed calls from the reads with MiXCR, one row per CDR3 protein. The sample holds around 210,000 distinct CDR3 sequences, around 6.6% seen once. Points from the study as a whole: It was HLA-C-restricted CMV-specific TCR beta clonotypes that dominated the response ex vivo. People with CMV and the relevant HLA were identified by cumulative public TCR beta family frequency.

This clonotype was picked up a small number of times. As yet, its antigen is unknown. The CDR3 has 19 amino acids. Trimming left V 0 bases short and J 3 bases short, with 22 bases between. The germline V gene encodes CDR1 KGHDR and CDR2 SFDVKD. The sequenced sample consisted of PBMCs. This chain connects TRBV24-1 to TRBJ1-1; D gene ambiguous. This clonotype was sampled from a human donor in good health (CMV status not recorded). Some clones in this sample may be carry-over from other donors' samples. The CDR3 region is CATSDLPPSTGVGHTEAFF. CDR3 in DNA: TGTGCCACCAGTGATTTGCCACCTTCCACTGGGGTAGGGCACACTGAAGCTTTCTTT.